The rows below give T cell receptor beta chains drawn from one sample of a study of cytotoxic CD8 clonotypes in ibrutinib-treated CLL. Libraries were prepared by immunoSEQ multiplex PCR; TCRdb keeps only in-frame clonotypes and omits some of them. The sample lists tens of thousands of clones, approximately 70% occurring once. The material was PBMCs, obtained after 12 months of ibrutinib treatment. The receptor source for this set is a human donor with chronic lymphocytic leukemia. Both conserved end residues are part of each CDR3.

v_gene: TRBV28; len: 16; CDR3aa: CASSALVPTSYNEQFF
v_gene: TRBV11-2; len: 13; CDR3aa: CASSLDRRYEQYF
v_gene: TRBV27; len: 15; CDR3aa: CASSPLAVTNYEQYF
v_gene: TRBV5-1; len: 14; CDR3aa: CASSLALSGGRSFF
v_gene: TRBV6-5; len: 13; CDR3aa: CASSYSTNTEAFF
v_gene: TRBV5-1; len: 14; CDR3aa: CASSSAFGTTEQYF
v_gene: TRBV15; len: 12; CDR3aa: CATSRDVETQYF
v_gene: TRBV4-3; len: 16; CDR3aa: CASSQGWRAAVNEQFF
v_gene: TRBV7-9; len: 16; CDR3aa: CASSLASGTSVPEQFF
v_gene: TRBV27; len: 14; CDR3aa: CASSLGDLRGPQHF
v_gene: TRBV5-4; len: 15; CDR3aa: CASSPGTSLSDEQFF
v_gene: TRBV7-8; len: 16; CDR3aa: CASSLVEAGLGQPQHF
v_gene: TRBV2; len: 15; CDR3aa: CASSPRRGIQETQYF
v_gene: TRBV6-1; len: 11; CDR3aa: CASSGSGTGTF
v_gene: TRBV18; len: 15; CDR3aa: CASSPQDSSGNTIYF
v_gene: TRBV9; len: 14; CDR3aa: CASRGGLLTNEQFF
v_gene: TRBV14; len: 16; CDR3aa: CASSQEDREILHEQYF
v_gene: TRBV4-3; len: 13; CDR3aa: CASSFRLGDEQFF
v_gene: TRBV2; len: 14; CDR3aa: CASSGRGGDYGYTF
v_gene: TRBV7-6; len: 15; CDR3aa: CASRRIAGATGELFF
v_gene: TRBV21-1; len: 18; CDR3aa: CASSNLGPPRAANYGYTF
v_gene: TRBV7-8; len: 16; CDR3aa: CASSLASTSGTYEQYF
v_gene: TRBV19; len: 16; CDR3aa: CASSIPLGGGKAEAFF
v_gene: TRBV25-1; len: 14; CDR3aa: CASSGRLNTGELFF
v_gene: TRBV10-2; len: 15; CDR3aa: CASRTSGKNTGELFF
v_gene: TRBV27; len: 17; CDR3aa: CASSLKGTSGTSYEQYF
v_gene: TRBV7-3; len: 12; CDR3aa: CASSPRWGELFF
v_gene: TRBV20-1; len: 10; CDR3aa: CSAKSYGYTF
v_gene: TRBV4-3; len: 16; CDR3aa: CASSLGQGFPYNEQFF